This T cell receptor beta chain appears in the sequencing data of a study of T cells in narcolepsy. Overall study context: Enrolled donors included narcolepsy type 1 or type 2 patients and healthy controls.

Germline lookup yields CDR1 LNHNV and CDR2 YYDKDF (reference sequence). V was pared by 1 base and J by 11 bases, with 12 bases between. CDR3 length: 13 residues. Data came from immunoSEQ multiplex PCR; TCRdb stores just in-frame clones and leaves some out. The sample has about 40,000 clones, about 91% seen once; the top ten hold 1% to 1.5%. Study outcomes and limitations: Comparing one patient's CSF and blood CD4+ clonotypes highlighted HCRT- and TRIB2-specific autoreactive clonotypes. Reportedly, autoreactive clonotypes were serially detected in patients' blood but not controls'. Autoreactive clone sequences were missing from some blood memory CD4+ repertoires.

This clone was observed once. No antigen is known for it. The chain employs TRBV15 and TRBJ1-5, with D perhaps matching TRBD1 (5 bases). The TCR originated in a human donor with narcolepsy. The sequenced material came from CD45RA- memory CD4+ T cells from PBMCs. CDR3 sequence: CATSRAGKGAQHF. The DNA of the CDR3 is TGTGCCACCAGCAGAGCCGGAAAAGGGGCCCAGCATTTT.